Below, one T cell receptor (beta chain) is given with its context. The sample is drawn from a study of T cell responses to AZD1222 COVID-19 vaccine. Assay used: immunoSEQ multiplex PCR; TCRdb lists only in-frame clones, some missing. The sample has tens of thousands of clones, nearly 90% seen once. Trimming pared 2 bases from V and 4 bases from J, leaving 14 bases between. Per germline, CDR1 SGHVS and CDR2 FNYEAQ. The CDR3 has 16 amino acids. Sequences were derived from peripheral blood, sampled on day 0 of AZD1222 vaccination. The receptor was derived from an adult in good health. The genes are TRBV7-6 and TRBJ1-4, with unresolved D. In nucleotides, the CDR3 is TGTGCCAGCAGCTTAAGGGCGTGGCAGAGTAATGAAAAACTGTTTTTT. Its translation: CASSLRAWQSNEKLFF.